This T cell receptor (beta chain) was identified in a study of cytomegalovirus exposure and HLA in healthy donors. Study-wide background: An earlier analysis identified fewer than 130 million unique TCR beta sequences in about 170 million T cells.

The primer mix had 60 Vbeta and 13 Jbeta primers. The method was immunoSEQ multiplex PCR; TCRdb's version includes in-frame clones alone and lacks a portion of them. Of approximately 170,000 clones detected, approximately 77% appear once; the ten largest clones hold about 7.9%. CDR1 is MGHRA and CDR2 is YSYEKL in the germline V gene. The CDR3 extends over 17 amino acids. Trimming removed 0 bases from V and 0 bases from J, with 12 bases in between. Findings of the study overall: A later analysis appeared to link common viral pathogens to several of the most significant clusters. Later analysis revealed greater clonal expansion in HLA-associated TCR beta chains than in equally common others.

As for the donors, each was a healthy bone marrow donor. This clone has only a few counts. Its antigen is currently unknown. The chain joins TRBV4-1 to TRBJ1-5; the D is unclear. The specimen was PBMCs. This TCR derives from a male donor in good health and CMV-seropositive. CDR3 DNA: TGCGCCAGCAGCCAAGAGCTTCTAATTCATAGCAATCAGCCCCAGCATTTT. It codes for CASSQELLIHSNQPQHF.